Listed below are T cell receptor beta chains from one sample, sequenced in a study of Ad26.COV2.S vaccination and SARS-CoV-2 variants. The table came from immunoSEQ multiplex PCR; TCRdb's copy has only in-frame clones and leaves some out. The table lists 400,000 to 450,000 clones, more than 80% of them singletons. Sequenced material: peripheral blood, taken in a trial of Ad26.COV2.S vaccine versus placebo. The source is a person between 18 and 65 years old who received the Ad26.COV2.S COVID-19 vaccine or a placebo. Both conserved end residues are part of each CDR3. D genes are given only for firm matches. Size values are once, few and many counts, or a class for expanded clones, and some rows have none.

clone_size | j_call | d_call | v_call | cdr3_length | cdr3_aa | cdr3_nt
few | TRBJ2-7 | . | TRBV7-3 | 15 | CASSLEGAPSYEQYF | TGTGCCAGCAGCTTAGAAGGGGCTCCCTCCTACGAGCAGTACTTC
. | TRBJ1-2 | . | TRBV7-2 | 13 | CASSGDSNYGYTF | TGTGCCAGCAGCGGCGACAGTAACTATGGCTACACCTTC
. | TRBJ2-1 | TRBD2 | TRBV7-3 | 16 | CASSPYGGGPPREQFF | TGTGCCAGCAGCCCCTATGGGGGAGGGCCCCCGAGGGAGCAGTTCTTC
. | TRBJ2-1 | TRBD2 | TRBV7-2 | 15 | CASSLRPSGYNEQFF | TGTGCCAGCAGCTTAAGGCCTAGCGGCTACAATGAGCAGTTCTTC
. | TRBJ2-3 | . | TRBV6-5 | 15 | CASSYGGRVTDTQYF | TGTGCCAGCAGTTATGGGGGGCGCGTCACAGATACGCAGTATTTT
. | TRBJ2-7 | . | TRBV30 | 13 | CAWRGDITYEQYF | TGTGCCTGGAGGGGGGACATTACCTACGAGCAGTACTTC
. | TRBJ2-1 | . | TRBV28 | 14 | CASSLLARYNEQFF | TGTGCCAGCAGTTTATTAGCCAGATACAATGAGCAGTTCTTC
. | TRBJ2-1 | TRBD2 | TRBV9 | 17 | CASSVGGTSGSGDEQFF | TGTGCCAGCAGCGTAGGCGGGACTAGCGGGAGTGGTGATGAGCAGTTCTTC
. | TRBJ2-1 | . | TRBV29-1 | 10 | CSVANNEQFF | TGCAGCGTTGCGAACAATGAGCAGTTCTTC
once | TRBJ2-1 | . | TRBV6-2/TRBV6-3 | 15 | CASSILVGLGNEQFF | TGTGCCAGCAGTATATTAGTAGGATTGGGCAATGAGCAGTTCTTC
. | TRBJ1-5 | TRBD1 | TRBV30 | 13 | CAWNRQGGQPQHF | TGTGCCTGGAATAGACAGGGTGGACAGCCCCAGCATTTT
. | TRBJ2-3 | . | TRBV7-9 | 13 | CASSSRNSDTQYF | TGTGCCAGCAGCTCTCGCAACTCGGATACGCAGTATTTT
. | TRBJ2-7 | . | TRBV5-1 | 14 | CASRSMYPSYEQYF | TGCGCCAGCAGGTCTATGTATCCGTCCTACGAGCAGTACTTC
. | TRBJ2-1 | . | TRBV12-3/TRBV12-4 | 12 | CASSGTTNEQFF | TGTGCCAGCAGCGGGACCACTAATGAGCAGTTCTTC
few | TRBJ2-2 | TRBD1 | TRBV18 | 15 | CASSPPTGFTGELFF | TGTGCCAGCTCACCCCCGACAGGGTTCACCGGGGAGCTGTTTTTT
once | TRBJ2-1 | TRBD2 | TRBV7-7 | 15 | CASSLGTRGVNEQFF | TGTGCCAGCAGCCTCGGGACTAGAGGGGTCAATGAGCAGTTCTTC
few | TRBJ1-5 | . | TRBV6-5 | 15 | CASSPAPLGHQPQHF | TGTGCCAGCAGTCCGGCCCCATTGGGACATCAGCCCCAGCATTTT
. | TRBJ1-1 | . | TRBV6-1 | 15 | CASSEALSRNTEAFF | TGTGCCAGCAGTGAAGCGCTTTCCAGAAACACTGAAGCTTTCTTT
. | TRBJ1-5 | . | TRBV2 | 17 | CASSSGTRLYSNQPQHF | TGTGCCAGCTCGTCCGGGACAAGACTATATAGCAATCAGCCCCAGCATTTT
once | TRBJ2-1 | TRBD2 | TRBV27 | 16 | CASSLIAGGPGQEQFF | TGTGCCAGCAGTTTAATAGCGGGAGGGCCCGGGCAGGAGCAGTTCTTC
. | TRBJ2-7 | . | TRBV4-2 | 13 | CASSQDRYYEQYF | TGTGCCAGCAGCCAAGATCGCTATTACGAGCAGTACTTC
. | TRBJ2-1 | TRBD2 | TRBV13 | 15 | CASSSTSGTYNEQFF | TGTGCCAGCAGCTCAACTAGCGGGACTTACAATGAGCAGTTCTTC
. | TRBJ2-7 | . | TRBV27 | 13 | CASSPSTLYEQYF | TGTGCCAGCAGCCCTTCCACCCTCTACGAGCAGTACTTC
once | TRBJ2-1 | . | TRBV14 | 13 | CASSQLRVAEQFF | TGTGCCAGCAGCCAACTCCGCGTGGCCGAGCAGTTCTTC
. | TRBJ2-7 | . | TRBV7-9 | 12 | CASSFASSQQYF | TGTGCCAGCAGCTTCGCTAGCAGCCAGCAGTACTTC
. | TRBJ2-3 | . | TRBV6-5 | 13 | CASSYSSEDTQYF | TGTGCCAGCAGTTACTCTTCAGAAGATACGCAGTATTTT
. | TRBJ2-2 | . | TRBV5-1 | 16 | CASSLGGLPNTGELFF | TGCGCCAGCAGCTTGGGAGGGCTGCCGAACACCGGGGAGCTGTTTTTT
. | TRBJ1-1 | . | TRBV7-9 | 15 | CASSLVAGPNTEAFF | TGTGCCAGCAGCTTAGTGGCGGGCCCTAACACTGAAGCTTTCTTT
few | TRBJ1-5 | TRBD1 | TRBV15 | 14 | CATSMDRSGQPQHF | TGTGCCACCAGCATGGACAGGTCCGGTCAGCCCCAGCATTTT
. | TRBJ2-7 | . | TRBV9 | 14 | CASSVSAISYEQYF | TGTGCCAGCAGCGTTAGTGCAATCTCCTACGAGCAGTACTTC
once | TRBJ1-2 | . | TRBV7-3 | 15 | CASSLTHRNYYGYTF | TGTGCCAGCAGCTTAACGCACAGAAATTACTATGGCTACACCTTC
. | TRBJ2-7 | . | TRBV5-4 | 11 | CASSSDYEQYF | TGTGCCAGCAGCTCTGACTACGAGCAGTACTTC
. | TRBJ2-7 | TRBD1 | TRBV7-2 | 16 | CASSRTGTGGTYEQYF | TGTGCCAGCAGCCGCACCGGGACAGGGGGCACCTACGAGCAGTACTTC
. | TRBJ2-5 | TRBD1 | TRBV11-1 | 15 | CASSFLKQGQETQYF | TGTGCCAGCAGCTTCCTTAAACAGGGGCAAGAGACCCAGTACTTC
. | TRBJ2-3 | . | TRBV6-4 | 15 | CASSDGQRDTDTQYF | TGTGCCAGCAGTGACGGCCAGCGTGACACAGATACGCAGTATTTT
. | TRBJ1-6 | . | TRBV9 | 15 | CASSVDAGSNSPLHF | TGTGCCAGCAGCGTAGATGCAGGGTCTAATTCACCCCTCCACTTT